This TCR beta chain originates from a study of T cells after yellow fever vaccination. Study context: With SMART-Seq v4 Ultra Low Input, the fractions containing low cell numbers were prepared.

Overall study findings and caveats: A large majority of primary-vaccination clones showed up again after the booster (around 96% CD4, approximately 90% CD8).

In its sample, this clonotype was seen a few times. What it recognizes is unknown. V was clipped by 5 bases and J by 4 bases, with 12 bases between them. The CDR3 is made up of 15 amino acids. The V gene's germline CDR1 is SGHTA and CDR2 FQGNSA. TCRdb passed the 5' RACE reads through MiXCR, listing each CDR3 protein once. The profile shows some 390,000 distinct CDR3 sequences, 18% of them singletons. Here the sequenced sample was PBMCs, taken before the yellow fever booster vaccination. The rearrangement joins TRBV7-2 to TRBJ2-6; D might be TRBD1 or TRBD2, each matching 7 bases. The sequence derives from a man younger than 35 who received the YFV17D yellow fever vaccine. Written as DNA, the CDR3 is TGTGCCAGCAGCGGCAGGGGGGGAGGGGCCAACGTCCTGACTTTC. Protein product: CASSGRGGGANVLTF.